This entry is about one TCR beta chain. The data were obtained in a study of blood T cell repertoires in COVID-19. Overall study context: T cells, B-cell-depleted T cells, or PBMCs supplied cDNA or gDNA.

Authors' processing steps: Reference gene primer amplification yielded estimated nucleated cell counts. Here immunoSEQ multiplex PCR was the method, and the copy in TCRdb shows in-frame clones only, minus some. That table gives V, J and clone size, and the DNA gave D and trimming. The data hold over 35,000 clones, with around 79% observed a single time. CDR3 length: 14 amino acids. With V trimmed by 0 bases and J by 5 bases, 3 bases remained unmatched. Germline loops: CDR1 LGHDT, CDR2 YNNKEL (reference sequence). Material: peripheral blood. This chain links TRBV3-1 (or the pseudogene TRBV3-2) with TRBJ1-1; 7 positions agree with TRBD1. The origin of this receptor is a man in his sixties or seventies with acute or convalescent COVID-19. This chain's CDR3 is CASSQEGQRTEAFF. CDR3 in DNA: TGTGCCAGCAGCCAAGAGGGACAGAGGACTGAAGCTTTCTTT.